The 4 T cell receptor beta chains below come from one sample, sequenced in a study of cytomegalovirus exposure and HLA in healthy donors. 60 Vbeta and 13 Jbeta primers were used in PCR. Data came from immunoSEQ multiplex PCR; TCRdb stores just in-frame clones and leaves some out. The sample holds 150,000 to 200,000 clones, about 81% seen once. Specimen: PBMCs. The receptors here all came from a woman between 18 and 30 years old in good health and CMV-seronegative.

V usage is TRBV21-1 and J usage is TRBJ1-2. TRBV21-1 is annotated as a pseudogene. The CDR3 is 15 residues long. The CDR3 sequence is CASSPPGGDRHGYTF. CDR3 coding DNA: TGTGCCAGCAGCCCCCCCGGGGGGGACCGTCATGGCTACACCTTC.

The chain links TRBV28 to TRBJ2-5; TRBD2 is a possible D gene (6 bases). V dropped 5 bases and J dropped 5 bases, with 18 bases sitting between them. There are 15 residues in the CDR3. In germline, CDR1 is MDHEN, CDR2 SYDVKM. In DNA form, the CDR3 reads TGTGCCAGCAGTGGTGAACCAGGGAGGAGGGAGACCCAGTACTTC. Translated: CASSGEPGRRETQYF.

This clone was counted once. The CDR3 sequence is CAWSLEATEAFF. For the CDR3, the DNA is TGTGCCTGGAGTTTAGAGGCCACTGAAGCTTTCTTT. This rearrangement joins TRBV30 to TRBJ1-1; D uncertain. The germline gives CDR1 GTSNPN, CDR2 SVGIG (reference sequence). CDR3 length: 12 amino acids. Trimming left V 2 bases short and J 4 bases short, with 8 bases between.

This chain connects TRBV30 to TRBJ1-1; TRBD1 might be the D (5 bases). V gave up 0 bases and J gave up 3 bases, with 8 bases separating them. The CDR3 contains 13 residues. Germline-derived CDR1 and CDR2 are GTSNPN and SVGIG (reference sequence). In DNA form, the CDR3 reads TGTGCCTGGAGTGTACAGGCGGACACTGAAGCTTTCTTT. The encoded protein is CAWSVQADTEAFF. Together with reference TRBV30 and TRBJ1-1, the CDR3 gives the full variable domain: SQTIHQWPATLVQPVGSPLSLECTVEGTSNPNLYWYRQAAGRGLQLLFYSVGIGQISSEVPQNLSASRPQDRQFILSSKKLLLSDSGFYLCAWSVQADTEAFFGQGTRLTVV.